This T cell receptor beta chain was sequenced during a study of CD8 T cells in ankylosing spondylitis. MiXCR was run by TCRdb on the 5' RACE reads, yielding one entry per CDR3 protein. The repertoire includes fewer than 200,000 distinct CDR3 sequences, 18% of them detected once, and around 4.1% sits in the top ten. This CDR3 comprises 12 residues. The V gene lost 2 bases and the J gene lost 12 bases, with 13 bases spanning the gap. The germline V gene encodes CDR1 KGHSH and CDR2 LQKENI. The clonotype was recovered from a male donor aged 10-29 years with ankylosing spondylitis or in good health (not recorded which). The V call is TRBV18, the J call TRBJ1-1; D not resolved. Sequencing was done on a sample of blood, either unsorted or a sorted T cell fraction (not recorded which). The CDR3, as DNA: TGTGCCAGCTCACCAGCAGAGATGGGAACTTTCTTT. Translation gives CASSPAEMGTFF.